This T cell receptor delta chain was captured in a study of γδ T cells in repeated Plasmodium falciparum infection (TCRdb year 2021). Describing the broader study: The natural-infection arm enrolled Malian children exposed to intense seasonal malaria transmission, compared against age and gender matched Australian children. The gammadelta TCR repertoires from Mali were analysed in two ways: cross-sectionally during periods with no transmission, and longitudinally across episodes of acute febrile malaria. Using both natural infection in Mali and controlled human malaria infection, the study looked at the way repeated Plasmodium falciparum infection shapes the human gammadelta T cell repertoire. About five malaria-naive U.S. adults underwent four controlled human malaria infections by bites from P. falciparum NF54-infected Anopheles stephensi mosquitoes over around 590 days. Samples were collected from controlled-infection subjects at baseline, immediately before selected infections, and 21 days after each infection.

The CDR3 sequence holds 25 residues, the cysteine and phenylalanine included. This entry keeps only the CDR3 DNA: 75 bases, framed from base 1. The germline V gene gives CDR1 as TSWWSYY and CDR2 as QGS. Between the V and J ends, shortened by 0 bases and 0 bases respectively, the junction contains 38 bases. Receptors were amplified or captured by multiplex PCR. This sample was sequenced with an Illumina MiSeq. Both TCR gamma (TRG) and TCR delta (TRD) chains were sequenced from each sorted gammadelta T cell sample. The study's own analysis went as follows. Clonotype tree plots, accumulated frequency of the top 20 clonotypes, diversity index (DI) and D75 metrics were included in the repertoire analyses. Via CATT, TCRdb reprocessed the public reads, and rows with identical DNA were then joined. It is TCRdb's table, rather than the study itself, that gives the V and J calls and clone size. The sample table lists about 89,000 delta-chain clones, 1.4% of them with a count of one. The top ten clones comprise about 10% of the sample.

Comment on this clone: What this receptor recognizes is not known. The protein recorded in TCRdb matches a much larger clone and deviates from this DNA's translation at residue 14, suggesting a read error; the protein here is obtained by translating the DNA.

The research as a whole found: The controlled-infection cohort was small, limiting analysis of inter-individual variability in gammadelta T cell responses. A highly stable polyclonal repertoire over time and infection, with many inter-individual overlapping TCRgamma sequences, was shown by Vgamma9/Vdelta2+ TCR repertoires. The Malian cohort came from a small rural village of predominantly one ethnic group, limiting generalizability. In Vdelta2-negative gammadelta TCR repertoires, which were largely Vdelta1+, repeated controlled infections appeared to drive waves of new clonotype selection. Compared with Australian children, Malian children appeared to have Vdelta2-negative gammadelta TCR repertoires that were more clonally expanded, less diverse and less shared.

Vgamma9/Vdelta2+ and Vdelta2-negative gammadelta T cell populations were flow-sorted from peripheral blood mononuclear cells for bulk TCR repertoire analysis. The clonotype comes from a pool of human donors (malaria-infected and uninfected, not separated). The sample consisted of gamma-delta T cells from blood. The chain is encoded by TRDV1 joined to TRDJ1; possibly the D gene is TRDD2, per 5 matching bases. The CDR3 protein sequence reads: CALGELLTALPGVQEVTLYTDKLIF. The bases are TGTGCTCTTGGGGAACTGTTGACAGCCCTACCCGGTGTACAGGAGGTCACACTGTACACCGATAAACTCATCTTT.